The 20 T cell receptor beta chains in this list originate from one sample, sequenced in a study of cytomegalovirus exposure and HLA in healthy donors. Use of 60 Vbeta and 13 Jbeta primers characterized the PCR. Here immunoSEQ multiplex PCR was the method, and the copy in TCRdb shows in-frame clones only, minus some. The table lists 130,000 or so clones, roughly 74% of them singletons, with approximately 7.8% in the top ten. The material sequenced was PBMCs. The receptors originated from a male donor in good health and CMV-seronegative.

This chain links TRBV5-6 with TRBJ2-4, with D tentatively TRBD2 (5 bases). The CDR3 has 18 amino acids. The ends were cut back, 4 bases at V and 0 bases at J, with 20 bases in the middle. Germline V lookup: CDR1 SGHDT, CDR2 YYEEEE. The DNA of the CDR3 is TGTGCCAGCAGCCCGGGAATCGCGGGTACCCTAGCCAAAAACATTCAGTACTTC. It is translated as CASSPGIAGTLAKNIQYF.

The rearrangement uses TRBV4-2 and TRBJ2-1; no firm D call. Per germline, CDR1 LGHNA and CDR2 YNFKEQ. The CDR3 has 12 residues. The ends were cut back, 4 bases at V and 10 bases at J, with 11 bases in the middle. CDR3 loop: CASSRTVSEQFF. The CDR3 nucleotides read TGTGCCAGCAGCCGAACTGTGAGCGAGCAGTTCTTC.

The chain uses TRBV30 and TRBJ2-2; the D gene is possibly TRBD1 (5 bases). CDR1 GTSNPN and CDR2 SVGIG come from the germline V gene (reference sequence). Trimming shortened V by 4 bases and J by 1 base, and 16 bases separated the two germline ends. The CDR3 length is 16 residues. Here the CDR3 DNA reads TGTGCCTGGACCCATTTCGACAGAGTGAACACCGGGGAGCTGTTTTTT. This encodes CAWTHFDRVNTGELFF.

This clone was picked up a small number of times. The chain carries TRBV2 and TRBJ1-4, with 10 bases fitting TRBD1. The CDR3 extends over 13 amino acids. From germline, CDR1 is SNHLY and CDR2 FYNNEI. The ends lost 8 bases at V and 6 bases at J; junction bases unmatched: 3. The CDR3 loop reads CASSGTGDEKLFF. In DNA form, the CDR3 reads TGTGCCAGCTCCGGGACAGGGGATGAAAAACTGTTTTTT.

This clone has just one count. The chain is built from TRBV7-9 and TRBJ2-5, with D hard to call. The last part of the DNA fits TRBJ2-7 better; the J call may be wrong. Germline lookup yields CDR1 SEHNR and CDR2 FQNEAQ (reference sequence). The CDR3 is 11 amino acids. The DNA for the CDR3 is TGTGCCAGCAGCTCTCCGTACGAGCAGTACTTC. The encoded protein is CASSSPYEQYF.

The chain recombines TRBV30 with TRBJ2-2, with a possible D match to TRBD2 (5 bases). Germline CDR1 and CDR2: GTSNPN and SVGIG (reference sequence). The CDR3 extends over 14 amino acids. V lost 2 bases to trimming and J lost 6 bases, with 13 bases between them. CDR3 in amino acids: CAWSLRVDAGELFF. For the CDR3, the DNA is TGTGCCTGGAGTTTGAGGGTAGACGCCGGGGAGCTGTTTTTT.

The J gene is TRBJ2-2, the V gene TRBV28; 9 nucleotides match TRBD1. The CDR3 sequence is 17 residues long. Germline CDR1 MDHEN, CDR2 SYDVKM. V shed 4 bases, J shed 3 bases, and the junction held 9 bases outside the gene matches. The CDR3 bases are TGTGCCAGCAGTTCCAGACAGGGGGTAGAGTACACCGGGGAGCTGTTTTTT. This gives the protein CASSSRQGVEYTGELFF.

This chain links TRBV28 with TRBJ1-1; D might be TRBD1 (5 bases). Germline assignment: CDR1 MDHEN and CDR2 SYDVKM. The CDR3 contains 13 residues. The V end was cut by 7 bases, the J end by 4 bases, with 13 bases between. In DNA, the CDR3 is TGTGCCAGCACCCCGGGGGATGGCACTGAAGCTTTCTTT. Encoded protein: CASTPGDGTEAFF. Drawing the rest from reference TRBV28 and TRBJ1-1, the complete variable domain is DVKVTQSSRYLVKRTGEKVFLECVQDMDHENMFWYRQDPGLGLRLIYFSYDVKMKEKGDIPEGYSVSREKKERFSLILESASTNQTSMYLCASTPGDGTEAFFGQGTRLTVV.

The chain carries TRBV7-9 and TRBJ1-3; maybe TRBD1 (5 bases). Germline V gives CDR1 SEHNR, CDR2 FQNEAQ (reference sequence). V was cut by 4 bases and J by 0 bases, with 13 bases left in between. CDR3 length equals 16 residues. For the CDR3, the DNA is TGTGCCAGCAGCTACGGGACTTCGAGCTCTGGAAACACCATATATTTT. Protein sequence: CASSYGTSSSGNTIYF.

The chain couples TRBV28 to TRBJ1-5; TRBD1 aligns across 7 bases. The CDR3 covers 16 residues. Trimming at V came to 6 bases and at J to 1 base, leaving 9 bases not matched to a gene. Germline V gives CDR1 MDHEN, CDR2 SYDVKM. The DNA of the CDR3 is TGTGCCAGCAGCCAGACAGGGTTCTGGAGCAATCAGCCCCAGCATTTT. It yields the protein CASSQTGFWSNQPQHF.

This chain uses TRBV25-1 with TRBJ2-2; D not certain. This CDR3 is 13 amino acids long. V lost 1 base to trimming and J lost 10 bases, with 10 bases between them. In germline, CDR1 is MGHDK, CDR2 SYGVNS. CDR3 loop: CASSESAAMELFF. The CDR3 bases are TGTGCCAGCAGTGAATCAGCAGCGATGGAGCTGTTTTTT.

V and J are TRBV7-9 and TRBJ2-1, with TRBD1 as a possible D gene (6 bases). Germline V gene sequence: CDR1 SEHNR, CDR2 FQNEAQ (reference sequence). V was shortened by 5 bases and J by 7 bases, with 18 bases between the two germline ends. The CDR3 runs to 15 residues. CDR3 bases: TGTGCCAGCAGCCACATCACAGGGTCACGAAATGAGCAGTTCTTC. It is translated as CASSHITGSRNEQFF.

The V call is TRBV19, the J call TRBJ2-5; 9 bases agree with TRBD1. V trimming: 6 bases; J trimming: 5 bases; junction bases outside the gene matches: 4. The CDR3 loop spans 13 amino acids. Germline lookup yields CDR1 LNHDA and CDR2 SQIVND (reference sequence). The CDR3 nucleotides read TGTGCCAGTAGGGACAGGGGTGGGGAGACCCAGTACTTC. Its translation: CASRDRGGETQYF.

The rearrangement uses TRBV19 and TRBJ1-2; 7 bases match TRBD1. V dropped 4 bases and J dropped 0; count of bases not matched to a gene: 5. The CDR3 has 15 amino acids. Per germline, CDR1 LNHDA and CDR2 SQIVND (reference sequence). This CDR3 reads CASSTGTAANYGYTF. The CDR3 coding sequence is TGTGCCAGTAGTACCGGGACAGCTGCTAACTATGGCTACACCTTC.

This clone was picked up a small number of times. This sequence joins TRBV4-3 and TRBJ1-1; D gene unclear. The CDR3 runs 13 residues. V lost 6 bases and J lost 4, with 12 bases in between. The germline gives CDR1 LGHNA, CDR2 YSLEER. In DNA, the CDR3 is TGCGCCAGCAGTCGGAGCCTTAGCACTGAAGCTTTCTTT. Its translation is CASSRSLSTEAFF.

The chain is built from TRBV11-2 and TRBJ1-4, with 8 bases matching TRBD1. Losses at the gene ends were 5 bases for V and 0 bases for J; bases not matched to a gene: 5. This CDR3 region has 16 residues. CDR1 and CDR2 from the germline V gene are SGHAT and FQNNGV. CDR3 sequence reads: CASSIPGQATNEKLFF. The CDR3 DNA follows: TGTGCCAGCAGCATCCCGGGACAGGCAACTAATGAAAAACTGTTTTTT. The full variable domain, with the rest looked up from reference TRBV11-2 and TRBJ1-4, is EAGVAQSPRYKIIEKRQSVAFWCNPISGHATLYWYQQILGQGPKLLIQFQNNGVVDDSQLPKDRFSAERLKGVDSTLKIQPAKLEDSAVYLCASSIPGQATNEKLFFGSGTQLSVL.

The CDR3 is CASTPPGVTEAFF. The CDR3 DNA reads TGTGCCAGCACTCCTCCAGGGGTAACTGAAGCTTTCTTT. This sequence joins TRBV28 and TRBJ1-1; D possibly corresponds to TRBD1 (6 bases). Germline CDR1 MDHEN, CDR2 SYDVKM. The CDR3 runs 13 residues. The germline V and J ends were trimmed by 7 bases and 5 bases, with 14 bases remaining between them.

This sequence joins TRBV6-5 and TRBJ2-3; D is ambiguous. This CDR3 region has 14 residues. Germline V gene lookup returns CDR1 MNHEY and CDR2 SVGAGI. Deletions cut 0 bases from V and 2 bases from J, with 6 bases between. The CDR3 sequence: CASSYSLATDTQYF. CDR3 nucleotide sequence: TGTGCCAGCAGTTACTCGTTAGCCACAGATACGCAGTATTTT.

The CDR3, as DNA: TGTGCCAGCAGCTTCCGGCGGGAGGGCCTAGATGAGCAGTTCTTC. This codes for CASSFRREGLDEQFF. The chain uses TRBV5-5 and TRBJ2-1; 9 bases align to TRBD2. The CDR3 contains 15 residues. Germline CDR1 is SGHKS and CDR2 is YYEKEE (reference sequence). V lost 2 bases, J lost 8 bases, and 8 bases stayed unmatched. The complete variable domain, with remaining parts taken from reference TRBV5-5 and TRBJ2-1, reads DAGVTQSPTHLIKTRGQQVTLRCSPISGHKSVSWYQQVLGQGPQFIFQYYEKEERGRGNFPDRFSARQFPNYSSELNVNALLLGDSALYLCASSFRREGLDEQFFGPGTRLTVL.

The chain carries TRBV30 and TRBJ2-7; a possible D gene is TRBD2 (6 bases). CDR3 length: 16 amino acids. CDR1 GTSNPN and CDR2 SVGIG come from the germline V gene (reference sequence). The germline V and J ends were trimmed by 0 bases and 0 bases, with 15 bases remaining between them. The CDR3 region has the DNA TGTGCCTGGAGTGTACGGTCTTTCGGGAGCTCCTACGAGCAGTACTTC. Translated: CAWSVRSFGSSYEQYF. Variable domain in full (rest from reference TRBV30 and TRBJ2-7): SQTIHQWPATLVQPVGSPLSLECTVEGTSNPNLYWYRQAAGRGLQLLFYSVGIGQISSEVPQNLSASRPQDRQFILSSKKLLLSDSGFYLCAWSVRSFGSSYEQYFGPGTRLTVT.